This is a list of T cell receptor beta chains from one sample in a study of identical twins. MiXCR, applied by TCRdb to the 5' RACE reads, yields one record per CDR3 protein. Here the sample spans 200,000 to 250,000 distinct CDR3 sequences, about 12% being singletons. These sequences were also reported in another study, on yellow fever vaccine responses in identical twins.

Sequenced sample: memory (CD45RO+) T cells sorted from blood. The receptors were sampled from a woman between 18 and 30 years old in good health. Both conserved end residues are part of each CDR3. The D gene is left open where the match is weak. Size values are once, few and many counts, or a class for expanded clones, and some rows have none.

>NA|TRBV5-1|TRBJ2-5|TRBD1
CASSWGTGYQETQYF
TGCGCCAGCAGCTGGGGGACAGGTTACCAAGAGACCCAGTACTTC
>many|TRBV5-1|TRBJ2-1|NA
CASSMAGPYNEQFF
TGCGCCAGCAGTATGGCAGGGCCCTACAATGAGCAGTTCTTC
>NA|TRBV3-1|TRBJ2-7|TRBD1
CASAHLTPGQGTYEQYF
TGTGCCAGCGCGCATTTAACTCCGGGACAGGGGACCTACGAGCAGTACTTC
>NA|TRBV20-1|TRBJ2-2|TRBD2
CSAMGLAVFTGELFF
TGCAGTGCTATGGGACTAGCGGTTTTCACCGGGGAGCTGTTTTTT
>many|TRBV12-3/TRBV12-4|TRBJ2-7|NA
CASAQGGYYEQYF
TGTGCCAGCGCCCAGGGGGGGTACTACGAGCAGTACTTC
>many|TRBV5-6|TRBJ2-3|TRBD2
CASSLTAGGSTDTQYF
TGTGCCAGCAGCTTGACAGCGGGGGGAAGCACAGATACGCAGTATTTT
>few|TRBV24-1|TRBJ2-3|NA
CATDFADTQYF
TGTGCCACTGACTTCGCAGATACGCAGTATTTT
>many|TRBV2|TRBJ2-1|NA
CASSDGRFSYNEQFF
TGTGCCAGCAGTGACGGGCGGTTCTCCTACAATGAGCAGTTCTTC
>few|TRBV29-1|TRBJ2-7|TRBD1
CSVDTGVLSYEQYF
TGCAGCGTTGATACAGGGGTCCTCTCCTACGAGCAGTACTTC
>NA|TRBV28|TRBJ2-5|NA
CASYSSALETQYF
TGTGCCAGCTACTCTAGCGCTTTGGAGACCCAGTACTTC
>few|TRBV3-1|TRBJ2-7|TRBD2
CASSHTSGQNEQYF
TGTGCCAGCAGCCACACTAGCGGGCAGAACGAGCAGTACTTC
>NA|TRBV6-1|TRBJ2-5|TRBD2
CASTLGGRGETQYF
TGTGCCAGCACCCTTGGCGGGAGGGGGGAGACCCAGTACTTC
>NA|TRBV3-1|TRBJ1-1|NA
CASSQAGIEAFF
TGTGCCAGCAGCCAAGCGGGGATTGAAGCTTTCTTT
>many|TRBV7-9|TRBJ1-5|NA
CASSLAGFGQPQHF
TGTGCCAGCAGCTTGGCAGGGTTCGGTCAGCCCCAGCATTTT
>few|TRBV6-1|TRBJ2-5|NA
CASKEDGHVRGTQYF
TGTGCCAGCAAAGAGGATGGACACGTACGAGGGACCCAGTACTTC
>NA|TRBV2|TRBJ2-1|NA
CASSEVQPETGDEQFF
TGTGCCAGCAGCGAAGTTCAGCCGGAGACTGGAGATGAGCAGTTCTTC
>NA|TRBV18|TRBJ2-4|NA
CASSAQGALSKNIQYF
TGTGCCAGCTCAGCACAAGGGGCCCTATCCAAAAACATTCAGTACTTC
>NA|TRBV4-1|TRBJ2-1|NA
CASSHPRDSSYNEQFF
TGCGCCAGCAGCCACCCCCGGGACTCCTCCTACAATGAGCAGTTCTTC
>NA|TRBV25-1|TRBJ2-7|NA
CASSEIDSSYEQYF
TGTGCCAGCAGTGAAATAGACAGCTCCTACGAGCAGTACTTC
>NA|TRBV30|TRBJ2-5|TRBD2
CAWVAGPGAETQYF
TGTGCCTGGGTAGCGGGACCCGGGGCAGAGACCCAGTACTTC
>few|TRBV10-3|TRBJ2-7|NA
CAISESSTKSYEQYF
TGTGCCATCAGTGAAAGCTCCACTAAGAGCTACGAGCAGTACTTC
>many|TRBV20-1|TRBJ1-5|NA
CSARRAGINQPQHF
TGCAGTGCTAGAAGGGCAGGGATAAATCAGCCCCAGCATTTT
>NA|TRBV7-2|TRBJ1-2|NA
CASSLDFGQGDGYTF
TGTGCCAGCAGCTTAGATTTCGGGCAGGGCGATGGCTACACCTTC
>NA|TRBV14|TRBJ2-6|NA
CASSPHRASGANVLTF
TGTGCCAGCAGCCCACACAGGGCCTCTGGGGCCAACGTCCTGACTTTC